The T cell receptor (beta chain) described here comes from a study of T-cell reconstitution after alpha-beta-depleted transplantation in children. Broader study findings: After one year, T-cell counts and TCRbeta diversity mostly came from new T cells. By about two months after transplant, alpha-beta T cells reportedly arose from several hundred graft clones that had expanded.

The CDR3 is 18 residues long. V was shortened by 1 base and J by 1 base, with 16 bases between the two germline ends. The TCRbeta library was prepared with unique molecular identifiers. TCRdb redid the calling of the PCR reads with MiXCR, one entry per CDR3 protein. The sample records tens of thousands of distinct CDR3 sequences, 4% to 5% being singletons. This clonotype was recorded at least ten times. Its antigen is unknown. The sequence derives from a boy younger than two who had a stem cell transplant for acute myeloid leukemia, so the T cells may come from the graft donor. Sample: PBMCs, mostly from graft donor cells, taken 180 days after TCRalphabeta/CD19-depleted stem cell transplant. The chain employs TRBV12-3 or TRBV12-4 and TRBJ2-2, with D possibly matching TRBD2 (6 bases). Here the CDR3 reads CASSLGVSGHLNTGELFF. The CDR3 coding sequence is TGTGCCAGCAGTTTAGGGGTTAGCGGCCATTTGAACACCGGGGAGCTGTTTTTT.